The 5 T cell receptor beta chains reported below all come from one sample, sequenced in a study of blood T cell repertoires in COVID-19. Some clones are missing from TCRdb's copy, which holds only in-frame ones; the method was immunoSEQ multiplex PCR. The repertoire holds about 400,000 clones, with 75% to 90% as singletons. The sequenced material came from peripheral blood. These receptors originate from a woman between 25 and 40 years old with active or convalescent COVID-19.

The chain uses TRBV12-3 or TRBV12-4 and TRBJ2-7, with TRBD1 matching over 8 bases. The CDR3 consists of 13 residues. J was trimmed by 3 bases and V by 4 bases; bases with no gene match: 2. DNA for the CDR3: TGTGCCAGCAGTTCGGACAGGGACTACGAGCAGTACTTC. Residues: CASSSDRDYEQYF.

This clone was seen once. The chain employs TRBV27 and TRBJ2-5, with TRBD2 matching over 9 bases. J gave up 5 bases and V 4 bases, and 8 bases lay outside the gene matches. The germline CDR1 and CDR2 sequences are MNHEY and SMNVEV (reference sequence). The CDR3 contains 15 residues. The CDR3 sequence: CASSYSGSPGETQYF. In DNA form, the CDR3 reads TGTGCCAGCAGTTATAGCGGGAGTCCGGGGGAGACCCAGTACTTC.

This chain joins TRBV19 and TRBJ1-1; TRBD1 is a possible D gene (5 bases). Trimming removed 5 bases at V and 8 bases at J, with 15 bases between. Germline V gene lookup returns CDR1 LNHDA and CDR2 SQIVND (reference sequence). The CDR3 loop spans 13 amino acids. Here the CDR3 reads CASSRGTSREAFF. CDR3 bases: TGTGCCAGTAGTCGGGGGACCTCCAGGGAAGCTTTCTTT.

This sequence joins TRBV19 and TRBJ2-6; possible D gene TRBD1, 6 bases. Germline CDR1 reads LNHDA; CDR2 reads SQIVND (reference sequence). V lost 7 bases and J lost 0, with 16 bases in between. The CDR3 runs 17 residues. DNA for the CDR3: TGTGCCAGTACCAGAACAGGGATCCTCTCTGGGGCCAACGTCCTGACTTTC. The encoded protein is CASTRTGILSGANVLTF.

This clone was seen a few times. The rearrangement uses TRBV5-6 and TRBJ1-1; D is uncertain. This CDR3 has 14 amino acids. V shed 2 bases and J shed 5 bases, with 13 bases lying between them. CDR1 is SGHDT and CDR2 is YYEEEE in the germline V gene. In nucleotides, the CDR3 is TGTGCCAGCAGCTTTGGCGCGGGTAATACTGAAGCTTTCTTT. Translating it yields CASSFGAGNTEAFF.